Included here is one T cell receptor (beta chain) sequence, with context. This clone's antigen is unknown. No much larger clone is present one base from it, and per-base qualities are unavailable. The germline V gene supplies CDR1 MNHEY and CDR2 SVGEGT. Spanning cysteine to phenylalanine, the CDR3 consists of 17 amino acids. The DNA shown is the 51-base CDR3, in frame from base 1. Trimmed from V: 6 bases; trimmed from J: 1 base; junction bases lacking a gene match: 12. The time point label, as the study defines it: baseline before first vaccination. Samples from vaccinated people were obtained from the UK trials COV001 and COV002, which included a single-blind randomized controlled phase 2/3 trial of AZD1222 (ChAdOx1 nCoV-19) in healthy adults. Trial participant PBMC samples were collected at day 0 and day 28 after the second dose for TCRbeta chain sequencing. The CDR3 regions of human TCRbeta chains were analyzed by immunosequencing. In the paper's pipeline: TCRs in the repertoires were matched against a reference library of SARS-CoV-2-specific TCRs that had been generated with the MIRA antigen-specificity platform. Breadth meant the fraction of unique TCRs that were SARS-CoV-2-associated, whereas depth meant the fraction of total T cells that were SARS-CoV-2-associated. Each spike-specific TCR was assigned to its reactive spike region and to a CD4 or CD8 class using the MIRA data. Log10-transformed breadth and depth values were compared by one-way ANOVA with Sidak's multiple comparisons tests. Not all clones reach the TCRdb copy of this immuneACCESS table, which keeps in-frame sequences only. Checked studies attribute under half of the gap to unresolved V genes and leave the rest unexplained. The DNA gave D and trimming, while V, J and clone size come from that table. Recorded for this sample are 150,000 to 200,000 clones; 90% of them occurred a single time. The ten top clones hold approximately 1.4% of the sample.

These data belong to a study of T cell responses to AZD1222 COVID-19 vaccine (dated by TCRdb to the early 2020s). Looking at the study overall: Because spike-specific TCR depth and breadth did not differ between the two schedules, AZD1222 recipients who got a second dose at roughly 4 weeks were pooled with those who got a second dose at roughly 12 weeks. A total of 233 trial participants underwent TCR sequencing, of whom about 210 received two doses of AZD1222 and about 25 received two doses of the MenACWY control vaccine. Trial participants were enrolled into age subgroups of 18-55, 56-69 and 70-plus years, which contained about 150, 28 and 57 TCR-sequenced participants, respectively.

Here is what the overall study found, with its caveats: Participants were mostly white British and included more females than males, and it was suggested by the authors that clonal diversity may have been underestimated. Nearly half of unique spike-specific TCRs reportedly recognized epitopes outside regions mutated in the B.1.351 and B.1.1.7 variants. Spike-specific TCR breadth and depth rose significantly after two AZD1222 doses compared with day 0 and with MenACWY recipients. No day 14 peak-response samples were available, so repertoires were characterized only after the peak T cell response. Conclusions about previously exposed vaccinees were limited because only six AZD1222 recipients were SARS-CoV-2 seropositive at baseline. In the small 56-69-year group, the increase in depth fell short of significance, most likely because of low power. The vaccine-associated CD4 TCRs covered the entire spike protein, and the dominant responses fell in regions 160-218 and 743-854.

The receptor's source is an adult in good health. Here the sequenced sample was peripheral blood, taken on day 0 of AZD1222 vaccination. Recombination connected TRBV6-2 or TRBV6-3 to TRBJ1-2; 9 central nucleotides agree with TRBD1. The nucleotide sequence reads TGTGCCAGCAGCCAGCTACGGGACAGGGCACTTAACTATGGCTACACCTTC. The translation is CASSQLRDRALNYGYTF.